Listed below are T cell receptor beta chains from one sample, sequenced in a study of blood T cells in healthy people across ages. In TCRdb, the 5' RACE reads were re-called with MiXCR into one record per CDR3 protein. The sample lists about 1.4 million distinct CDR3 sequences, approximately 59% occurring once. The sample consisted of blood. All receptors come from a man in his late teens or twenties in good health. Both conserved end residues are trimmed from each CDR3. The order of the fields is V gene, CDR3 protein.

v_call: TRBV4-1; cdr3_aa: ASSQVLGEAQY
v_call: TRBV29-1; cdr3_aa: SVSEHMSTDTQY
v_call: TRBV7-2; cdr3_aa: ASSSSGRALEQF
v_call: TRBV7-2; cdr3_aa: ASSPRQGEIYGYT
v_call: TRBV20-1; cdr3_aa: SAPPRGQGARDAEAF
v_call: TRBV25-1; cdr3_aa: ASSEYGRTPQH
v_call: TRBV4-1; cdr3_aa: ASSRAPGTSGSNEQF
v_call: TRBV28; cdr3_aa: ASSLITLRSGANVLT
v_call: TRBV7-2; cdr3_aa: ASSPLHNSGLH
v_call: TRBV28; cdr3_aa: ASTDSGTGGPDTQY
v_call: TRBV5-8; cdr3_aa: ASSSGRVQGYNEQF
v_call: TRBV6-6; cdr3_aa: ASSYNSDTQY
v_call: TRBV5-8; cdr3_aa: ASSFRQVGNQPQH
v_call: TRBV21-1; cdr3_aa: ASSMTAIAGGNNEQF
v_call: TRBV7-8; cdr3_aa: ASSSGTAANYGYT
v_call: TRBV13; cdr3_aa: ASSSQGWEQY
v_call: TRBV12-3/TRBV12-4; cdr3_aa: ASSLAGGDKQY
v_call: TRBV20-1; cdr3_aa: SAGTGGVNTQY
v_call: TRBV2; cdr3_aa: ASSLQNGYT
v_call: TRBV12-3/TRBV12-4; cdr3_aa: ASSPIRVTDEQF
v_call: TRBV6-6; cdr3_aa: ASRYPGVETQY
v_call: TRBV2; cdr3_aa: ASRDGLAGWQQF
v_call: TRBV7-2; cdr3_aa: ASSLGVSGRASDTQY
v_call: TRBV6-5; cdr3_aa: ASSLQHVLGRGGLETQY
v_call: TRBV7-7; cdr3_aa: ASSTGSFGETQY
v_call: TRBV4-2; cdr3_aa: ASSQGGTSGAYEQF
v_call: TRBV24-1; cdr3_aa: ATSDYTQGARETQY
v_call: TRBV2; cdr3_aa: ARQPGTGHNEQF
v_call: TRBV20-1; cdr3_aa: SARDPPSGAGGTQY
v_call: TRBV12-3/TRBV12-4; cdr3_aa: ASSLRSQEQY
v_call: TRBV4-3; cdr3_aa: ASSQVGSGGAGGYT
v_call: TRBV9; cdr3_aa: ASSVGMTDTQY
v_call: TRBV25-1; cdr3_aa: ASSDMRGQPQH
v_call: TRBV11-2; cdr3_aa: ASSLDRTYSYNEQF
v_call: TRBV6-1; cdr3_aa: ASRLEIRGNYGYT
v_call: TRBV5-1; cdr3_aa: ASSLVGAGPLNTEAF
v_call: TRBV12-3/TRBV12-4; cdr3_aa: ATRTGFGHT
v_call: TRBV6-5; cdr3_aa: ASSPLVEANEQF
v_call: TRBV10-3; cdr3_aa: AISEVGDQWVYEQY
v_call: TRBV6-2/TRBV6-3; cdr3_aa: ASSYVAGADIQY
v_call: TRBV12-3/TRBV12-4; cdr3_aa: ASSPPGHTWEQY
v_call: TRBV7-9; cdr3_aa: ASSLKDRDEDNEQY
v_call: TRBV12-3/TRBV12-4; cdr3_aa: ASSPDSREGYT
v_call: TRBV30; cdr3_aa: AWSRGRQETQY
v_call: TRBV27; cdr3_aa: ASSLYRQGQPYGYT
v_call: TRBV12-3/TRBV12-4; cdr3_aa: ASARLGTDTQY
v_call: TRBV6-6; cdr3_aa: ASSGDRGRVQETQY
v_call: TRBV2; cdr3_aa: ASSESNEQF
v_call: TRBV7-9; cdr3_aa: ASSSGGRDYGYT
v_call: TRBV14; cdr3_aa: ASSQGSGKGNEQY
v_call: TRBV27; cdr3_aa: ASSRVYRVQETQY
v_call: TRBV7-9; cdr3_aa: ASSWQQGGEKLF
v_call: TRBV10-3; cdr3_aa: AISESSSDAYNEQF
v_call: TRBV9; cdr3_aa: ASSPRPIGGTDTQY
v_call: TRBV5-1; cdr3_aa: ASSPRGGEKLF
v_call: TRBV6-6; cdr3_aa: AISAGSYTDTQY
v_call: TRBV6-2/TRBV6-3; cdr3_aa: ASSSGQGHQPQH